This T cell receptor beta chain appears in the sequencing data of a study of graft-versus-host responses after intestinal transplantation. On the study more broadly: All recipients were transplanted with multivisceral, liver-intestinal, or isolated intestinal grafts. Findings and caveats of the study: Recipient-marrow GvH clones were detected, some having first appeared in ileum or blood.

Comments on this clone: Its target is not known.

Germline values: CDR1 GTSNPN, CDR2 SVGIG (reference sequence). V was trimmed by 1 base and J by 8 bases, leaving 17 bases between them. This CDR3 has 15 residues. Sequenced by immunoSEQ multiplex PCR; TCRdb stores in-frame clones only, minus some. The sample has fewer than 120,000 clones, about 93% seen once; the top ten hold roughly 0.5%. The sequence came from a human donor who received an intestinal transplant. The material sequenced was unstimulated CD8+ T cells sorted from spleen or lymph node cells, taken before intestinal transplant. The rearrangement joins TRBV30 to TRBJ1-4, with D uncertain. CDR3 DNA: TGTGCCTGGAGTGCGGCAGGCGCCCTTGAAGAAAAACTGTTTTTT. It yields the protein CAWSAAGALEEKLFF.